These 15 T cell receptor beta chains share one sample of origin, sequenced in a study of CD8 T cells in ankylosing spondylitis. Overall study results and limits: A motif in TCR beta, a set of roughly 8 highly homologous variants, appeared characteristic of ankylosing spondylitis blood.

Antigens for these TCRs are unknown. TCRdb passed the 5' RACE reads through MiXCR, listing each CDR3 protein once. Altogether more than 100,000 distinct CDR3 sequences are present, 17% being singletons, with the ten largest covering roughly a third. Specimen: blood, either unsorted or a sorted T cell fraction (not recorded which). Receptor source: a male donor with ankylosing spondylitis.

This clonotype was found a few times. This CDR3 reads CASSTPPWTINEKLFF. CDR3 DNA: TGTGCCAGCAGTACTCCCCCCTGGACCATTAATGAAAAACTGTTTTTT. This rearrangement joins TRBV2 to TRBJ1-4; D gene ambiguous. The CDR3 totals 16 residues. Germline CDR1 is SNHLY and CDR2 is FYNNEI. The V and J ends lost 5 bases and 4 bases respectively, with 17 bases between them.

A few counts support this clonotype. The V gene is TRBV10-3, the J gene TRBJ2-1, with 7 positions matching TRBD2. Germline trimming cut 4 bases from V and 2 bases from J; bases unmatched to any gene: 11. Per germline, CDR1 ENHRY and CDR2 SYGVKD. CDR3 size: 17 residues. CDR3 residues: CAISVLASGLTYNEQFF. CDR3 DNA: TGTGCCATCAGTGTCTTGGCTAGCGGACTCACCTACAATGAGCAGTTCTTC.

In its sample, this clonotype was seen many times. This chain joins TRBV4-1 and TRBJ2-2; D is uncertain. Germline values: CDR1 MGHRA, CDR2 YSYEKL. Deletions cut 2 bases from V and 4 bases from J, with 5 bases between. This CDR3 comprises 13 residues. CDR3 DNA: TGCGCCAGCAGCCAACAGGTCACCGGGGAGCTGTTTTTT. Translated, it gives CASSQQVTGELFF.

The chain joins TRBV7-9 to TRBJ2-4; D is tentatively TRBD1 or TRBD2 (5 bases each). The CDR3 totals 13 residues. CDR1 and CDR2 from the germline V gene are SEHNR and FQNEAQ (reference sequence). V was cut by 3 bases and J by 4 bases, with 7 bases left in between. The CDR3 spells CASSLRGKNIQYF. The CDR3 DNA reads TGTGCCAGCAGCTTGAGGGGAAAAAACATTCAGTACTTC.

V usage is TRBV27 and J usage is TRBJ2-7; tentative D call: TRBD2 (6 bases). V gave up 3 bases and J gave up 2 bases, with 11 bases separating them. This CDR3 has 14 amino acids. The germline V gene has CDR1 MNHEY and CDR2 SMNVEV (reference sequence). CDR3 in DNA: TGTGCCAGCAGTTTGGCGGAGGGAGCCTACGAGCAGTACTTC. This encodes CASSLAEGAYEQYF.

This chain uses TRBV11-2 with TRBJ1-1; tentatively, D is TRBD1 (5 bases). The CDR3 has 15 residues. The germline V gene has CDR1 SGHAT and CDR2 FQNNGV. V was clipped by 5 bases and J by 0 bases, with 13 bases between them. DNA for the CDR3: TGTGCCAGCAGCCCCGGGGACGGTGTGAACACTGAAGCTTTCTTT. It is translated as CASSPGDGVNTEAFF.

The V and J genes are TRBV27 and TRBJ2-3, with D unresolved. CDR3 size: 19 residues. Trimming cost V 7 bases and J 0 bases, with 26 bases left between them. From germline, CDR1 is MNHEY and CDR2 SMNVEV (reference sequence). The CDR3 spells CASIPGGSSRPYSTDTQYF. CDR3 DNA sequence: TGTGCCAGCATCCCCGGCGGCTCCTCCCGACCTTATAGCACAGATACGCAGTATTTT.

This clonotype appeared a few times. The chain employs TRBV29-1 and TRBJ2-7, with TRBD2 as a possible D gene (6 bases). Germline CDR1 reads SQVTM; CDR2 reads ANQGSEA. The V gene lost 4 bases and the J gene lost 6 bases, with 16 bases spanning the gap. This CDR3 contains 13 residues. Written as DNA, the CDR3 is TGCAGCGTTGGAGGAGGGGTCACATCCGAGCAGTACTTC. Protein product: CSVGGGVTSEQYF.

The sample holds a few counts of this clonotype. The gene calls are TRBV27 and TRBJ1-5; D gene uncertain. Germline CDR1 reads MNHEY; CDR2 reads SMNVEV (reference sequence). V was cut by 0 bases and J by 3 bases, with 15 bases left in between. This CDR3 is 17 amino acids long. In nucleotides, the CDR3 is TGTGCCAGCAGTTTATCTGGTGAGGGCGCAAACAATCAGCCCCAGCATTTT. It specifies CASSLSGEGANNQPQHF.

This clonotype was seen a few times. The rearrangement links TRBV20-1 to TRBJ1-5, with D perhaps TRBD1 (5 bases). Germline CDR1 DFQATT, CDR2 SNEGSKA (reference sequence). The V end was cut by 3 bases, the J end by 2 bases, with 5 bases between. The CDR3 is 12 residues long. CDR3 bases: TGCAGTGCTAGCAGGGGCAATCAGCCCCAGCATTTT. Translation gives CSASRGNQPQHF.

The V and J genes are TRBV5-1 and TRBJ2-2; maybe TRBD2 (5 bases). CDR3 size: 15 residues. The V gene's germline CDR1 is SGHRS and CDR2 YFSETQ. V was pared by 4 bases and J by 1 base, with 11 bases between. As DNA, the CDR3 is TGCGCCAGCAGCCCGGCTCGGGGGAACACCGGGGAGCTGTTTTTT. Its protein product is CASSPARGNTGELFF.

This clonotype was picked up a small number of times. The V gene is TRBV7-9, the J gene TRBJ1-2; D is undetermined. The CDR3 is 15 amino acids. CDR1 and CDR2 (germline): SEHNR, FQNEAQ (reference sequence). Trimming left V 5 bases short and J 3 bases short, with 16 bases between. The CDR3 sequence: CASSPVLSADYGYTF. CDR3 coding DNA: TGTGCCAGCAGCCCCGTCCTATCGGCGGACTATGGCTACACCTTC.

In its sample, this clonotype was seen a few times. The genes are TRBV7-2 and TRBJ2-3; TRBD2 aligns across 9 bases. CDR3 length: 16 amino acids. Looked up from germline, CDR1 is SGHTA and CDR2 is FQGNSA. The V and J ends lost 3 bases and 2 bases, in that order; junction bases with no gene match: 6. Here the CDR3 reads CASSFWRLADTDTQYF. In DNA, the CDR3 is TGTGCCAGCAGCTTTTGGCGACTAGCGGACACAGATACGCAGTATTTT.

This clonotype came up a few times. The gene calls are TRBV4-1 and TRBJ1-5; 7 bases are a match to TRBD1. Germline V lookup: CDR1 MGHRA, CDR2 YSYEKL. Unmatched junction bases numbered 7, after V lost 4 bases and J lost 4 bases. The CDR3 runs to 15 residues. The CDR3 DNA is TGCGCCAGCAGCCGGTCCCGGGACAGTAATCAGCCCCAGCATTTT. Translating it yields CASSRSRDSNQPQHF.

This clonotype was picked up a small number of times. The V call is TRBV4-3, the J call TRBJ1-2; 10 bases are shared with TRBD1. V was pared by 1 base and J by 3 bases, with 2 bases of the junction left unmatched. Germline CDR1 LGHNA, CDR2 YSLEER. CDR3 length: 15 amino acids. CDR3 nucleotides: TGCGCCAGCAGCCAAGGGACAGGGGGGGACTATGGCTACACCTTC. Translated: CASSQGTGGDYGYTF.